The 29 T cell receptor beta chains reported below all come from one sample, sequenced in a study of somatic mutations in cytotoxic T cells in rheumatoid arthritis. Repertoires were generated with immunoSEQ multiplex PCR, while TCRdb's copy carries only in-frame clones and drops some. The sample holds about 16,000 clones, 60% to 85% seen once. The sequenced material came from CD8+ T cells sorted from blood. These receptor sequences come from an adult with rheumatoid arthritis.

The chain joins TRBV5-8 to TRBJ2-1, with TRBD1 matching 8 bases. J lost 6 bases, V lost 4 bases, and 3 bases had no gene match. CDR1 is SGHTS, CDR2 YDEGEE, per germline. This CDR3 is built from 13 residues. The CDR3 is CASSPGTGNEQFF. CDR3 nucleotides: TGTGCCAGCAGCCCCGGGACAGGCAATGAGCAGTTCTTC. Combining the CDR3 with reference TRBV5-8 and TRBJ2-1 gives the whole variable domain EAGVTQSPTHLIKTRGQQATLRCSPISGHTSVYWYQQALGLGLQFLLWYDEGEERNRGNFPPRFSGRQFPNYSSELNVNALELEDSALYLCASSPGTGNEQFFGPGTRLTVL.

This clone was detected only once. The chain is built from TRBV2 and TRBJ2-3, with D perhaps assigned TRBD1 or TRBD2 (5 bases each). V was shortened by 7 bases and J by 0 bases, with 14 bases between the two germline ends. The CDR3 sequence is 15 residues long. The germline V gene encodes CDR1 SNHLY and CDR2 FYNNEI. CDR3 in amino acids: CASTGTTPSTDTQYF. The CDR3 DNA follows: TGTGCCAGCACCGGGACCACCCCGAGCACAGATACGCAGTATTTT.

The chain has TRBV13 and TRBJ2-3; no firm D call. Germline V gives CDR1 PRHDT, CDR2 FYEKMQ (reference sequence). Trimming stripped 2 bases from V and 7 bases from J, with 10 bases between. This CDR3 region has 13 residues. CDR3 in amino acids: CASSLRGVNTQYF. The CDR3 DNA sequence: TGTGCCAGCAGCTTACGTGGGGTTAATACGCAGTATTTT.

The chain uses TRBV5-1 and TRBJ2-2, with 11 bases aligning to TRBD2. J was trimmed by 5 bases and V by 2 bases; bases with no gene match: 2. There are 15 residues in the CDR3. Germline V gene data show CDR1 as SGHRS and CDR2 as YFSETQ. CDR3 in DNA: TGCGCCAGCAGCTTCCCTAGCGGGGGGACCGGGGAGCTGTTTTTT. Translating it yields CASSFPSGGTGELFF.

The CDR3 protein is CASAATGGVSNEQFF. For the CDR3, the DNA is TGTGCCAGCGCCGCCACAGGTGGGGTGAGCAATGAGCAGTTCTTC. The chain uses TRBV27 and TRBJ2-1; D is possibly TRBD1 (5 bases). Between the trimmed V and J ends, which lost 8 bases and 6 bases, there was a span of 20 bases. The CDR3 has 15 residues. Per germline, CDR1 MNHEY and CDR2 SMNVEV (reference sequence).

V and J are TRBV13 and TRBJ1-3, with TRBD1 matching 7 bases. The CDR3 covers 16 residues. V shed 4 bases and J 7 bases; nucleotides not matched to a gene: 13. Per germline, CDR1 PRHDT and CDR2 FYEKMQ (reference sequence). CDR3 coding DNA: TGTGCCAGCAGCTCGGGACAAGGGGGCGGACGGAACACCATATATTTT. Its translation is CASSSGQGGGRNTIYF.

This clone was seen just once. The chain couples TRBV9 to TRBJ2-2; either TRBD1 or TRBD2 may supply D (5 bases each). CDR3 length: 16 residues. Looked up from germline, CDR1 is SGDLS and CDR2 is YYNGEE. V lost 3 bases to trimming and J lost 6 bases, with 18 bases between them. The CDR3 spells CASSGRGAEPAGELFF. The CDR3, as DNA: TGTGCCAGCAGCGGCCGGGGCGCCGAACCGGCCGGGGAGCTGTTTTTT.

The genes are TRBV6-4 and TRBJ2-3; 11 nucleotides match TRBD1. Trimming took 3 bases from V and 4 from J; bases not matched to a gene: 0. This CDR3 is 14 amino acids long. CDR1 and CDR2 (germline): MRHNA, SNTAGT. CDR3 in amino acids: CASSEGQGADTQYF. CDR3 DNA: TGTGCCAGCAGTGAGGGACAGGGGGCAGATACGCAGTATTTT.

A few counts support this clone. The rearrangement uses TRBV2 and TRBJ1-5; 9 nucleotides line up with TRBD1. Germline V CDR1 and CDR2: SNHLY, FYNNEI. Trimming cost V 1 base and J 4 bases; bases outside gene matches: 2. The CDR3 contains 15 residues. CDR3 in DNA: TGTGCCAGCAGTGAAGAGGGGACAGGGAATCAGCCCCAGCATTTT. This gives the protein CASSEEGTGNQPQHF.

In nucleotides, the CDR3 is TGCGCCAGCAGCTTGGAGGCAGGAACAGGAGGATCCTATAATTCACCCCTCCACTTT. This sequence encodes CASSLEAGTGGSYNSPLHF. The gene calls are TRBV5-1 and TRBJ1-6; perhaps TRBD1 as D (5 bases). Trimming pared 0 bases from V and 1 base from J, leaving 17 bases between. CDR3 length equals 19 residues. From germline, CDR1 is SGHRS and CDR2 YFSETQ.

J is TRBJ2-1 and V is TRBV4-1; D may correspond to TRBD1 or TRBD2 (5 bases each). Germline lookup yields CDR1 MGHRA and CDR2 YSYEKL. Trimming stripped 1 base from V and 0 bases from J, with 19 bases between. CDR3 size: 19 residues. The CDR3: CASSQVSRGGGSSYNEQFF. In DNA form, the CDR3 reads TGCGCCAGCAGCCAAGTGTCGAGGGGTGGCGGGTCCTCCTACAATGAGCAGTTCTTC.

The chain combines TRBV7-6 with TRBJ1-2; D perhaps matches TRBD1 (5 bases). Germline CDR1 is SGHVS and CDR2 is FNYEAQ. The CDR3 length is 13 residues. V was shortened by 7 bases and J by 0 bases, with 9 bases between the two germline ends. The CDR3 bases are TGTGCCAGCACTCCGGGGGCTAACTATGGCTACACCTTC. It yields the protein CASTPGANYGYTF.

The rearrangement links TRBV19 to TRBJ1-5; 9 bases fit TRBD1. The CDR3 runs to 16 residues. Germline CDR1 is LNHDA and CDR2 is SQIVND (reference sequence). V shed 6 bases, J shed 0 bases, and the junction held 6 bases outside the gene matches. CDR3 residues: CASRSTGGYSNQPQHF. The CDR3 nucleotides are TGTGCCAGTAGATCGACAGGGGGATATAGCAATCAGCCCCAGCATTTT.

This clone has a single count. The chain employs TRBV4-1 and TRBJ1-1; D is possibly TRBD1 (6 bases). CDR1 is MGHRA and CDR2 is YSYEKL in the germline V gene. Trimming removed 1 base at V and 5 bases at J, with 14 bases between. This CDR3 has 15 amino acids. The CDR3 coding sequence is TGCGCCAGCAGCCAAGTAACAGCAGGGGAAACTGAAGCTTTCTTT. It translates to CASSQVTAGETEAFF.

This clone was picked up a small number of times. This sequence joins TRBV6-4 and TRBJ2-6; D not certain. V was shortened by 3 bases and J by 0 bases, with 6 bases between the two germline ends. This CDR3 has 15 amino acids. Germline V gene sequence: CDR1 MRHNA, CDR2 SNTAGT. CDR3 loop: CASSEESSGANVLTF. The CDR3 DNA sequence: TGTGCCAGCAGTGAGGAGAGCTCTGGGGCCAACGTCCTGACTTTC.

This clone was recorded once. V usage is TRBV27 and J usage is TRBJ2-7, with 7 nucleotides matching TRBD1. This CDR3 has 19 residues. V shed 4 bases, J shed 3 bases, and the junction held 21 bases outside the gene matches. Germline lookup yields CDR1 MNHEY and CDR2 SMNVEV (reference sequence). CDR3 amino acids: CASSSRTGAGGAPYYEQYF. CDR3 DNA: TGTGCCAGCAGTTCACGGACAGGCGCGGGTGGGGCCCCCTACTACGAGCAGTACTTC.

J is TRBJ2-1 and V is TRBV27; the match to TRBD1 covers 12 bases. Germline CDR1 MNHEY, CDR2 SMNVEV (reference sequence). CDR3 length equals 15 residues. With V trimmed by 4 bases and J by 7 bases, 5 bases remained unmatched. CDR3 sequence reads: CASSWDRGPGNEQFF. In DNA, the CDR3 is TGTGCCAGCAGTTGGGACAGGGGGCCGGGGAATGAGCAGTTCTTC.

The chain links TRBV5-8 to TRBJ2-2; possible D gene TRBD1, 6 bases. Trimming cost V 7 bases and J 6 bases, with 16 bases left between them. CDR1 is SGHTS and CDR2 is YDEGEE in the germline V gene. There are 14 residues in the CDR3. The DNA for the CDR3 is TGTGCCAGCCGAGGACAGACTTTCCCCGGGGAGCTGTTTTTT. Amino acids: CASRGQTFPGELFF.

This CDR3 is CASRQLAGGNTDTQYF. CDR3 coding DNA: TGTGCCAGCAGGCAGCTAGCGGGGGGAAACACAGATACGCAGTATTTT. The chain combines TRBV5-4 with TRBJ2-3; TRBD2 aligns across 11 bases. Germline values: CDR1 SGHNT, CDR2 YYREEE (reference sequence). V was pared by 5 bases and J by 2 bases, with 7 bases of the junction left unmatched. The CDR3 sequence is 16 residues long.

This clone appeared once. This CDR3 is CASMRLREGYGYTF. The CDR3 DNA is TGTGCCAGCATGAGGCTTCGGGAGGGCTATGGCTACACCTTC. The chain combines TRBV6-5 with TRBJ1-2; D not resolved. The CDR3 covers 14 residues. CDR1 is MNHEY, CDR2 SVGAGI, per germline. With 7 bases removed from V and 4 bases from J, the gap between germline ends came to 16 bases.

V usage is TRBV27 and J usage is TRBJ2-7; 9 bases fit TRBD1. V shed 3 bases, J shed 6 bases, and the junction held 6 bases outside the gene matches. Per the germline V gene, CDR1 is MNHEY and CDR2 is SMNVEV (reference sequence). There are 14 residues in the CDR3. CDR3 DNA sequence: TGTGCCAGCAGTTTTGACAGGGGGAAGCGCGAGCAGTACTTC. This encodes CASSFDRGKREQYF.

The gene calls are TRBV27 and TRBJ1-4; the D gene is possibly TRBD1 (5 bases). Germline V gene data show CDR1 as MNHEY and CDR2 as SMNVEV (reference sequence). The CDR3 contains 14 residues. Trimming left V 5 bases short and J 4 bases short, with 11 bases between. CDR3 in amino acids: CASSGRGNNEKLFF. DNA for the CDR3: TGTGCCAGCAGTGGACGGGGGAATAATGAAAAACTGTTTTTT.

This chain connects TRBV6-5 to TRBJ1-2, with D unresolved. Per germline, CDR1 MNHEY and CDR2 SVGAGI. V shed 0 bases and J shed 4 bases, with 9 bases lying between them. The CDR3 has 14 amino acids. The CDR3 region has the DNA TGTGCCAGCAGTTACTCGGGCAGCGTCTATGGCTACACCTTC. Translating it yields CASSYSGSVYGYTF.

The V call is TRBV6-1, the J call TRBJ2-5; no definite D call. V lost 2 bases to trimming and J lost 1 base, with 5 bases between them. Germline V gene lookup returns CDR1 MNHNS and CDR2 SASEGT. This CDR3 has 13 amino acids. The CDR3 region has the DNA TGTGCCAGCAGTGAATGGGTCCAAGAGACCCAGTACTTC. Amino acids: CASSEWVQETQYF.

This clone is medium-sized (0.01 to 0.1%) by share. V gene TRBV10-3 combines with J gene TRBJ1-4; a weak D match, TRBD1 (5 bases). The CDR3 has 14 amino acids. V dropped 3 bases and J dropped 7 bases, with 12 bases sitting between them. Germline-derived CDR1 and CDR2 are ENHRY and SYGVKD. The CDR3 spells CAISDQGQGEKLFF. CDR3 in DNA: TGTGCCATCAGTGACCAGGGCCAGGGTGAAAAACTGTTTTTT.

This chain joins TRBV18 and TRBJ1-3; possible D gene TRBD1, 5 bases. Germline assignment: CDR1 KGHSH and CDR2 LQKENI. The V and J ends lost 2 bases and 0 bases respectively, with 20 bases between them. This CDR3 is built from 19 residues. In DNA, the CDR3 is TGTGCCAGCTCACCAAGGACACACTCGGACACTAACTCTGGAAACACCATATATTTT. Its translation: CASSPRTHSDTNSGNTIYF.

CDR3 in DNA: TGTGCCAGCGGCAGCGGGGGGGCGGACACAGATACGCAGTATTTT. Its translation is CASGSGGADTDTQYF. This chain connects TRBV6-6 to TRBJ2-3; TRBD2 matches 10 bases. CDR3 size: 15 residues. The V gene's germline CDR1 is MNHNY and CDR2 SVGAGI (reference sequence). V dropped 8 bases and J dropped 2; count of bases not matched to a gene: 7.

The chain uses TRBV6-5 and TRBJ1-6, with TRBD1 as a possible D gene (5 bases). V lost 3 bases and J lost 7, with 10 bases in between. The CDR3 runs to 14 residues. CDR1 and CDR2 from the germline V gene are MNHEY and SVGAGI. The CDR3 region has the DNA TGTGCCAGCAGTTATCAGGGCGAGAATTCACCCCTCCACTTT. It encodes CASSYQGENSPLHF.

The chain joins TRBV7-9 to TRBJ2-1; D is uncertain. V was shortened by 1 base and J by 7 bases, with 14 bases between the two germline ends. The CDR3 loop spans 15 amino acids. Per germline, CDR1 SEHNR and CDR2 FQNEAQ (reference sequence). CDR3 DNA sequence: TGTGCCAGCAGCTTAGGTGGGTTTATGGGGAATGAGCAGTTCTTC. Residues: CASSLGGFMGNEQFF.